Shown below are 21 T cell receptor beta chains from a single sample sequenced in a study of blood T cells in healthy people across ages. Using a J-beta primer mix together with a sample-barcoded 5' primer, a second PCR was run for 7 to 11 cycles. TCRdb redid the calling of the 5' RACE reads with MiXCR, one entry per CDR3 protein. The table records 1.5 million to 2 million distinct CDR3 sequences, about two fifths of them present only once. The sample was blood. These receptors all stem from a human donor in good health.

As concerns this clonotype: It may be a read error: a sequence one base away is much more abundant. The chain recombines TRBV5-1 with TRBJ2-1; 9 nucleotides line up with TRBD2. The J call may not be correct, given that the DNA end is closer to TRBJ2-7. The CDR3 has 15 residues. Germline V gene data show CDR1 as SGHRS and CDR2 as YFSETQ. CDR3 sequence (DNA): TGCGCCAGCAGCTTGGCCCTAGCGGGGTACAATGAGCAGTACTTC. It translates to CASSLALAGYNEQYF.

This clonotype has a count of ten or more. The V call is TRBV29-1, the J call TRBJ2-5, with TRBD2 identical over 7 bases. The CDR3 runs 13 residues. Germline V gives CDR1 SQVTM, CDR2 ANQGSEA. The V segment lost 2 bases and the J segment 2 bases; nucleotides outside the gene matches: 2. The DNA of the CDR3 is TGCAGCGTTGAACAGGGAGGGCAAGAGACCCAGTACTTC. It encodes CSVEQGGQETQYF.

The CDR3 DNA sequence: TGCGCCAGCAGCCAAGATCCGCAGCCCACATTTCACGAGCAGTACTTC. This gives the protein CASSQDPQPTFHEQYF. The chain joins TRBV4-3 to TRBJ2-4; no firm D call. The DNA matches TRBJ2-7 better at its end, which makes the J call doubtful. The CDR3 has 16 amino acids. The germline V gene encodes CDR1 LGHNA and CDR2 YSLEER.

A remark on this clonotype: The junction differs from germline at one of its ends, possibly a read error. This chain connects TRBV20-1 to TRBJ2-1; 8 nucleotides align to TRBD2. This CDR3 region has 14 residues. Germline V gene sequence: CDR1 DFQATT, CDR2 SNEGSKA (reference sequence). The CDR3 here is CSTSGSGGYNEQFF. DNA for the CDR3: TGCAGTACTAGCGGTAGCGGCGGATACAATGAGCAGTTCTTC.

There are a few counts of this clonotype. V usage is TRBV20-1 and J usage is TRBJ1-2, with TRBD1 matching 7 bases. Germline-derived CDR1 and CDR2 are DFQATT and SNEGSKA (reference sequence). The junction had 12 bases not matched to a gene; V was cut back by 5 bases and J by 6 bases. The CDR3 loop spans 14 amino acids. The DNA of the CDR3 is TGCAGTGCTCCTCGACAGGGAGGCGAGGATGGCTACACCTTC. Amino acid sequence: CSAPRQGGEDGYTF.

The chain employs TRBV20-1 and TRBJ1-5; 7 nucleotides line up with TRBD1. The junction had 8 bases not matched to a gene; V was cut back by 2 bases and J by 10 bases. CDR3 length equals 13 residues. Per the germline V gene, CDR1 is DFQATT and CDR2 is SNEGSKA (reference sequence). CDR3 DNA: TGCAGTGCTAGATCAACTACAGGGGACCCCCAGCATTTT. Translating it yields CSARSTTGDPQHF.

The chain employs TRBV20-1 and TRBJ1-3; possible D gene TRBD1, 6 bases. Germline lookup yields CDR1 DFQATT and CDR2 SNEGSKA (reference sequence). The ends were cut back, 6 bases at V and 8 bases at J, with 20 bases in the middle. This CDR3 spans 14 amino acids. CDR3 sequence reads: CSARGLQGRDTIYF. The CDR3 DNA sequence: TGCAGTGCCCGCGGCCTACAGGGACGGGACACCATATATTTT.

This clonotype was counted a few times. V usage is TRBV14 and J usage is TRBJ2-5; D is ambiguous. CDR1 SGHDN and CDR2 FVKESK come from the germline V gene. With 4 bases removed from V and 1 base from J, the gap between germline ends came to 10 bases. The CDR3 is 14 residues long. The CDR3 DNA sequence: TGTGCCAGCAGCCGGAGTCTCACCCAAGAGACCCAGTACTTC. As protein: CASSRSLTQETQYF.

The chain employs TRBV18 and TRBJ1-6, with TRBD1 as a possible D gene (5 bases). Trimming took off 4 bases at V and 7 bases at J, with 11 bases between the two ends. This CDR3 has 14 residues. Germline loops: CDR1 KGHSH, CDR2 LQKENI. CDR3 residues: CASSRDGLNSPLHF. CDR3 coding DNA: TGTGCCAGCTCACGGGACGGATTAAATTCACCCCTCCACTTT.

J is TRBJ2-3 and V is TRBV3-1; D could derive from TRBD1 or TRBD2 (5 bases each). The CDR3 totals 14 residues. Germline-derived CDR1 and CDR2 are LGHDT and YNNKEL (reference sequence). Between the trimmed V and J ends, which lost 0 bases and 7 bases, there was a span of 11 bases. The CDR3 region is CASSQDPGAYTQYF. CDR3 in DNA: TGTGCCAGCAGCCAAGATCCCGGGGCCTATACGCAGTATTTT.

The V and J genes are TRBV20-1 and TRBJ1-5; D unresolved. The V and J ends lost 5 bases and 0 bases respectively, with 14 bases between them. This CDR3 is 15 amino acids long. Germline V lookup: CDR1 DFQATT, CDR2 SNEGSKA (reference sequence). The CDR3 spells CSAGWQLNSNQPQHF. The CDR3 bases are TGCAGTGCTGGCTGGCAGCTTAATAGCAATCAGCCCCAGCATTTT.

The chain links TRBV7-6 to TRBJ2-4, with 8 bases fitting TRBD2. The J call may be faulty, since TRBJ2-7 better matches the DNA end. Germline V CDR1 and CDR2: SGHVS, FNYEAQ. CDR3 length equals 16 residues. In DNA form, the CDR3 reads TGTGCCAGCAGCTTAGAAGCGGGGGACCCTTCCTACGAGCAGTACTTC. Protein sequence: CASSLEAGDPSYEQYF.

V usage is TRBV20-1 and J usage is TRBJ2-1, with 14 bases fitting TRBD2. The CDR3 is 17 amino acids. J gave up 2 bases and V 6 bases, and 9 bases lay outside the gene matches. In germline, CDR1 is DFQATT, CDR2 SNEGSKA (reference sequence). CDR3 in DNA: TGCAGTGCCACGACTAGCGGGGGGGCCACGACCTACAATGAGCAGTTCTTC. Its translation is CSATTSGGATTYNEQFF.

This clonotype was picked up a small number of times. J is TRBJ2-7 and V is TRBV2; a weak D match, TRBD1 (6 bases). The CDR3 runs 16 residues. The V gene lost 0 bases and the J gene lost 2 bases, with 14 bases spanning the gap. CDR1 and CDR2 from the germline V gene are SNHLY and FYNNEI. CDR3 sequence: CASSEAGGLFPYEQYF. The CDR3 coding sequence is TGTGCCAGCAGTGAAGCAGGGGGTCTCTTCCCCTACGAGCAGTACTTC. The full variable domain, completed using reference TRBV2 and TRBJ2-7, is EPEVTQTPSHQVTQMGQEVILRCVPISNHLYFYWYRQILGQKVEFLVSFYNNEISEKSEIFDDQFSVERPDGSNFTLKIRSTKLEDSAMYFCASSEAGGLFPYEQYFGPGTRLTVT.

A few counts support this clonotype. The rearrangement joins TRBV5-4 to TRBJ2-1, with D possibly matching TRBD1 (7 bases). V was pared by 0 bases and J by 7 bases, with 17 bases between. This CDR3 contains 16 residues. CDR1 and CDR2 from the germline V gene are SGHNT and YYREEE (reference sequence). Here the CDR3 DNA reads TGTGCCAGCAGCTTGGGTGTGGCGGGACAGTTTAATGAGCAGTTCTTC. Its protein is CASSLGVAGQFNEQFF.

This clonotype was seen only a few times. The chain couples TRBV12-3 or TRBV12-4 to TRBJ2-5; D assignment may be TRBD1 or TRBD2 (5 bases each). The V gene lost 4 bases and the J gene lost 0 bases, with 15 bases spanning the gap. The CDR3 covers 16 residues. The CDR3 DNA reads TGTGCCAGCAGTTGGGACCGCCCTCCGTACCAAGAGACCCAGTACTTC. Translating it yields CASSWDRPPYQETQYF.

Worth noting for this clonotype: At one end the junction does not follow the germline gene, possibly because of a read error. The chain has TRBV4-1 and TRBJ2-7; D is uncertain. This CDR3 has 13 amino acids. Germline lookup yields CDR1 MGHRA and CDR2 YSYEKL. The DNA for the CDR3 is TGCGCCGGCAGCCAATTGTTGAACCGCGAGCAGTACTTC. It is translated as CAGSQLLNREQYF.

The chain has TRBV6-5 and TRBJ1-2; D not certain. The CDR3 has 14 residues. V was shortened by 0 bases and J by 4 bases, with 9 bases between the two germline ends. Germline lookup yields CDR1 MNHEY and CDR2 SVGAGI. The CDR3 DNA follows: TGTGCCAGCAGTTACTCTAAGAAAGTCTATGGCTACACCTTC. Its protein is CASSYSKKVYGYTF.

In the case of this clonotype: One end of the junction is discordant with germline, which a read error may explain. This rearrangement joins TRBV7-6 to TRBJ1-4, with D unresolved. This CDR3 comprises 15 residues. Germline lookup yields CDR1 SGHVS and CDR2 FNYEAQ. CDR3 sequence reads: CASSPYVATNEKRFF. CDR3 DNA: TGTGCCAGCAGCCCTTACGTAGCAACTAATGAAAAACGGTTTTTT.

This chain's CDR3 is CASSRRTSTWTDTQYF. The CDR3 DNA reads TGTGCCAGCAGCCGCCGGACTAGTACCTGGACAGATACGCAGTATTTT. The chain employs TRBV7-2 and TRBJ2-3, with TRBD2 matching over 7 bases. Germline values: CDR1 SGHTA, CDR2 FQGNSA. Losses at the gene ends were 5 bases for V and 3 bases for J; bases not matched to a gene: 11. CDR3 length: 16 residues.

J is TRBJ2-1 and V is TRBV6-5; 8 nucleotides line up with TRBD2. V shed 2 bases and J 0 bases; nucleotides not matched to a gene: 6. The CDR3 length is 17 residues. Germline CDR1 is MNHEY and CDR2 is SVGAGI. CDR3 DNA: TGTGCCAGCAGTTACGGTTCCGGGACTAGCTCCTACAATGAGCAGTTCTTC. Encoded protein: CASSYGSGTSSYNEQFF.